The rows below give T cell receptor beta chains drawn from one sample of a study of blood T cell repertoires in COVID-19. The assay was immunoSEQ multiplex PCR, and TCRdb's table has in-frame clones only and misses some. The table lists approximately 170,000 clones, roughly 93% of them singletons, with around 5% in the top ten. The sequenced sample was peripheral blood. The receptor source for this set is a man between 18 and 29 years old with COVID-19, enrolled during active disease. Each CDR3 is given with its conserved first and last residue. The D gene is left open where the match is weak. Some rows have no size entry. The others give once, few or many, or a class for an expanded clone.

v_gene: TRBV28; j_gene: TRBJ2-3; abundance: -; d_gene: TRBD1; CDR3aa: CASRDVSGQGSDTQYF; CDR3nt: TGTGCCAGCAGGGACGTCTCGGGACAGGGTTCCGATACGCAGTATTTT
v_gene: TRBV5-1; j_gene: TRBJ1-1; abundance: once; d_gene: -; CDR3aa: CASSFGGLNTEAFF; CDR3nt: TGCGCCAGCAGCTTCGGAGGGCTGAACACTGAAGCTTTCTTT
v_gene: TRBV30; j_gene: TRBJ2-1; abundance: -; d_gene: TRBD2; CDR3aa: CACLSGREDNEQFF; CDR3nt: TGTGCCTGTCTTAGCGGGAGGGAGGACAATGAGCAGTTCTTC
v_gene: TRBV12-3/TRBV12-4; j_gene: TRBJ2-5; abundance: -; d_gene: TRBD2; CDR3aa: CASSHGLAGTQYF; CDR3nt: TGTGCCAGCTCGCACGGACTAGCGGGGACCCAGTACTTC
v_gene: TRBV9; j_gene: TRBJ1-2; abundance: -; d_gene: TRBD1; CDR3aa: CASSVDGTGADYGYTF; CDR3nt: TGTGCCAGCAGCGTAGATGGGACAGGGGCGGACTATGGCTACACCTTC
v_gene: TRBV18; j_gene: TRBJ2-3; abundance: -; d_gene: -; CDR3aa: CASSPFTRGLTDTQYF; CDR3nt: TGTGCCAGCTCACCATTTACTCGGGGGTTAACAGATACGCAGTATTTT
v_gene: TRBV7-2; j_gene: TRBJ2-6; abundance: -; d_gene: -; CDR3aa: CASSPHTGISGANVLTF; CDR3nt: TGTGCCAGCAGCCCACACACAGGGATCTCTGGGGCCAACGTCCTGACTTTC
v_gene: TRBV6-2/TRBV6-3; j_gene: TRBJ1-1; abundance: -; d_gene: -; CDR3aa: CASSWMQGEAFF; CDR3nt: TGTGCCAGCAGTTGGATGCAGGGTGAAGCTTTCTTT
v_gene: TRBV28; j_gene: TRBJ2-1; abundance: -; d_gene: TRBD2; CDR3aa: CASSYSTQGLAANEQFF; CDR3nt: TGTGCCAGCAGTTATTCTACACAGGGACTAGCGGCAAATGAGCAGTTCTTC
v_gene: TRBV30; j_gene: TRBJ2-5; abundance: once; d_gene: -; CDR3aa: CAWTRGLTNQETQYF; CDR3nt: TGTGCCTGGACTAGGGGACTGACGAATCAAGAGACCCAGTACTTC
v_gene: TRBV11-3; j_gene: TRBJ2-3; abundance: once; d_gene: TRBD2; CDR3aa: CASSFTSATDTQYF; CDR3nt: TGTGCCAGCAGCTTCACTAGCGCGACAGATACGCAGTATTTT
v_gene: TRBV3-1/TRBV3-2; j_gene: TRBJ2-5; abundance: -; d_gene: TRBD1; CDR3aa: CASSQALPGQGNKETQYF; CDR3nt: TGTGCCAGCAGCCAAGCCCTTCCGGGACAGGGGAATAAAGAGACCCAGTACTTC
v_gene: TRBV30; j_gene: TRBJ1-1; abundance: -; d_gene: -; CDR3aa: CAWTTRGPFF; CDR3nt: TGTGCCTGGACGACGAGAGGGCCCTTCTTT
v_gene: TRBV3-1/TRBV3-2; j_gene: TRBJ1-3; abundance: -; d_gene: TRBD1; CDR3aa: CASSQADRGGGNTIYF; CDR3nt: TGTGCCAGCAGCCAAGCGGACAGGGGAGGTGGAAACACCATATATTTT
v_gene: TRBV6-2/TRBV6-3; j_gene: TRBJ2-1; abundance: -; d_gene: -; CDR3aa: CASSQTGSSYNEQFF; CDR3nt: TGTGCCAGCAGTCAGACAGGCAGCTCCTACAATGAGCAGTTCTTC
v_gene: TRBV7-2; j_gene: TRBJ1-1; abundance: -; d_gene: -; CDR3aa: CASSLDRNNLNTEAFF; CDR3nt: TGTGCCAGCAGCCTGGACAGAAACAATTTGAACACTGAAGCTTTCTTT